The text below deals with one T cell receptor (beta chain). The data originate from a study of blood T cell repertoires in COVID-19. Study summary: The United States, Italy and Spain were the sources of the acute and convalescent COVID-19 samples.

From germline, CDR1 is KGHDR and CDR2 SFDVKD. V was clipped by 2 bases and J by 13 bases; unmatched bases: 12. The CDR3 spans 16 residues. In the authors' methods: Amplification of reference gene primers provided the estimated nucleated cell counts. Clones were read by immunoSEQ multiplex PCR, and TCRdb kept only the in-frame ones, dropping some. V and J calls and clone size are those listed in that table; D and trimming were worked out from the DNA. The sample shows about 220,000 clones, around 80% of them seen only once. The rearrangement uses TRBV24-1 and TRBJ2-2; 10 bases line up with TRBD1. Sequencing was performed on peripheral blood. The source of this sequence is a woman aged 70 to 79 with acute or convalescent COVID-19. In DNA form, the CDR3 reads TGTGCCACCAGTGATTCTCGGTCCCGGGACAGGGGAGGGCTGTTTTTT. Translated, it gives CATSDSRSRDRGGLFF.